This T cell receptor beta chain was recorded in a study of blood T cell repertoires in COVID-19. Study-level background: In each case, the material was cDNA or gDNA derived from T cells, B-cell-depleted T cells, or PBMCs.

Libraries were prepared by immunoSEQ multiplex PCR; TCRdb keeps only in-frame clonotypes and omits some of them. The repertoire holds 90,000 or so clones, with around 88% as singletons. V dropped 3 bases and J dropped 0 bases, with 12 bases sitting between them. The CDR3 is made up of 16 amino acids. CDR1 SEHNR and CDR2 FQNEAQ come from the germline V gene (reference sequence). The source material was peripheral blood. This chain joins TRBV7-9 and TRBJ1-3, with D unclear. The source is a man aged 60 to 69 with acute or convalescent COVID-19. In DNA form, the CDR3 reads TGTGCCAGCAGCTTTGAGGGAACCCTCTCTGGAAACACCATATATTTT. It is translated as CASSFEGTLSGNTIYF.